This TCR beta chain was found in a study of blood T cell repertoires in COVID-19. Study-wide background: Both acute and convalescent COVID-19 samples were obtained from the United States, Italy and Spain. In each case, the material was cDNA or gDNA derived from T cells, B-cell-depleted T cells, or PBMCs.

Methods used by the authors: Amplification of reference gene primers was used by the study to estimate nucleated cell counts. Clones were sequenced by immunoSEQ multiplex PCR, and TCRdb holds only the in-frame ones, with some missing. Clone size and the V and J calls come from that table; the DNA yielded D and trimming. The sample carries tens of thousands of clones, roughly 85% recorded once. This clonotype was sampled from a man older than 75 with acute or convalescent COVID-19. The sample comprised peripheral blood.

CDR3 protein: CASSLNGGANYNEQFF. CDR3 in DNA: TGTGCCAGCAGCCTAAACGGGGGGGCTAACTACAATGAGCAGTTCTTC. This rearrangement joins TRBV7-2 to TRBJ2-1; 8 bases map to TRBD2. V lost 5 bases and J lost 3; bases outside the gene matches: 9. The CDR3 has 16 residues. Germline CDR1 reads SGHTA; CDR2 reads FQGNSA. Supplemented by reference TRBV7-2 and TRBJ2-1, the full variable domain reads GAGVSQSPSNKVTEKGKDVELRCDPISGHTALYWYRQSLGQGLEFLIYFQGNSAPDKSGLPSDRFSAERTGGSVSTLTIQRTQQEDSAVYLCASSLNGGANYNEQFFGPGTRLTVL.